Each of the 3 T cell receptor beta chains below was sequenced from the same sample in a study of blood T cell repertoires in COVID-19. Assay: immunoSEQ multiplex PCR; the TCRdb copy retains only in-frame clones and omits some. The sample contains 250,000 to 400,000 clones, roughly nine tenths of which appear only once. The specimen sequenced was peripheral blood. These receptor sequences come from a woman aged 25 to 39 with COVID-19, enrolled during active disease.

The gene calls are TRBV2 and TRBJ2-1; D gene unclear. Germline V gene sequence: CDR1 SNHLY, CDR2 FYNNEI. Trimming took off 1 base at V and 0 bases at J, with 7 bases between the two ends. The length of the CDR3 is 15 residues. CDR3 residues: CASSEGPSSYNEQFF. The CDR3 DNA reads TGTGCCAGCAGTGAAGGCCCCAGCTCCTACAATGAGCAGTTCTTC.

This clone was observed a single time. This sequence joins TRBV6-1 and TRBJ1-5; the D is unclear. The CDR3 extends over 13 amino acids. Germline CDR1 and CDR2: MNHNS and SASEGT. V lost 1 base and J lost 3, with 4 bases in between. The CDR3 sequence: CASSEGYNQPQHF. CDR3 DNA: TGTGCCAGCAGTGAAGGCTACAATCAGCCCCAGCATTTT.

This chain joins TRBV30 and TRBJ1-1, with no clear D. This CDR3 comprises 13 residues. Germline V gives CDR1 GTSNPN, CDR2 SVGIG (reference sequence). V was clipped by 2 bases and J by 1 base, with 8 bases between them. The CDR3 nucleotides read TGTGCCTGGAGTCTACAGAGGAACACTGAAGCTTTCTTT. Its translation: CAWSLQRNTEAFF. The variable domain in full, with the rest retrieved from reference TRBV30 and TRBJ1-1, is SQTIHQWPATLVQPVGSPLSLECTVEGTSNPNLYWYRQAAGRGLQLLFYSVGIGQISSEVPQNLSASRPQDRQFILSSKKLLLSDSGFYLCAWSLQRNTEAFFGQGTRLTVV.